One and the same sample provided the 24 T cell receptor beta chains below, sequenced in a study of blood T cell repertoires in COVID-19. Profiling relied on immunoSEQ multiplex PCR, and the TCRdb table lists in-frame clones only, not all of them. The sample records approximately 300,000 clones, around 87% being singletons. What was sequenced was peripheral blood. The receptors originated from a woman aged 45-59 years with active or convalescent COVID-19.

The chain uses TRBV10-3 and TRBJ2-7; D not certain. V gave up 4 bases and J gave up 4 bases, with 5 bases separating them. CDR1 ENHRY and CDR2 SYGVKD come from the germline V gene. The length of the CDR3 is 11 residues. Here the CDR3 DNA reads TGTGCCATCAGTGGCGGTTACGAGCAGTACTTC. Translating it yields CAISGGYEQYF.

CDR3 nucleotides: TGTGCCAGCAGCTCTACAGACCAGAACACTGAAGCTTTCTTT. Its translation: CASSSTDQNTEAFF. The V gene is TRBV11-1, the J gene TRBJ1-1; D is undetermined. Germline CDR1 SGHAT, CDR2 FQDESV (reference sequence). V was shortened by 4 bases and J by 1 base, with 10 bases between the two germline ends. The CDR3 contains 14 residues.

This clone was observed a few times. This chain links TRBV27 with TRBJ1-2, with TRBD1 as a possible D gene (5 bases). Germline CDR1 reads MNHEY; CDR2 reads SMNVEV (reference sequence). Trimming shortened V by 6 bases and J by 5 bases, and 22 bases separated the two germline ends. This CDR3 spans 16 amino acids. The CDR3 here is CASSPSGGTLVYGYTF. Written as DNA, the CDR3 is TGTGCCAGCAGCCCATCCGGGGGGACCTTAGTTTATGGCTACACCTTC.

As concerns this clone: Within the sample, other DNA sequences also encode this same CDR3. In DNA, the CDR3 is TGTGCCACCAGCAGAGACAGGGGGCGAACCGGGGAGCTGTTTTTT. Protein: CATSRDRGRTGELFF. The V and J genes are TRBV15 and TRBJ2-2; 8 bases are shared with TRBD1. Per the germline V gene, CDR1 is LNHNV and CDR2 is YYDKDF (reference sequence). There are 15 residues in the CDR3. V was clipped by 0 bases and J by 5 bases; unmatched bases: 2.

The chain couples TRBV28 to TRBJ1-2, with TRBD1 identical over 12 bases. Per germline, CDR1 MDHEN and CDR2 SYDVKM. J was trimmed by 8 bases and V by 6 bases; bases with no gene match: 13. The CDR3 has 16 residues. The CDR3 region has the DNA TGTGCCAGCAGACGACCTGAGGGACAGGGGGCTAGGGGCTACACCTTC. Its protein is CASRRPEGQGARGYTF.

For this clone: In the same sample, other DNA sequences code for this CDR3. The chain is built from TRBV5-4 and TRBJ1-1, with 10 bases aligning to TRBD1. Germline trimming cut 5 bases from V and 4 bases from J; bases unmatched to any gene: 5. The V gene's germline CDR1 is SGHNT and CDR2 YYREEE (reference sequence). The CDR3 runs 14 residues. For the CDR3, the DNA is TGTGCCAGCAGATCTGGGACAGGGGTCACTGAAGCTTTCTTT. Translating gives CASRSGTGVTEAFF.

This chain links TRBV28 with TRBJ2-2; D may be TRBD1 (5 bases). Germline loops: CDR1 MDHEN, CDR2 SYDVKM. Trimming left V 4 bases short and J 5 bases short, with 11 bases between. This CDR3 spans 14 amino acids. For the CDR3, the DNA is TGTGCCAGCAGTTCAACAGGCAGGACCGGGGAGCTGTTTTTT. It yields the protein CASSSTGRTGELFF. Supplemented by reference TRBV28 and TRBJ2-2, the full variable domain reads DVKVTQSSRYLVKRTGEKVFLECVQDMDHENMFWYRQDPGLGLRLIYFSYDVKMKEKGDIPEGYSVSREKKERFSLILESASTNQTSMYLCASSSTGRTGELFFGEGSRLTVL.

The genes are TRBV4-2 and TRBJ2-5, with 11 positions matching TRBD2. The V segment lost 6 bases and the J segment 2 bases; nucleotides outside the gene matches: 5. CDR3 length equals 15 residues. Germline V gives CDR1 LGHNA, CDR2 YNFKEQ. In DNA, the CDR3 is TGTGCCAGCAGACCTAGCGGGGGGTCTCAAGAGACCCAGTACTTC. Translated: CASRPSGGSQETQYF.

Only one count was recorded for this clone. The chain joins TRBV30 to TRBJ1-1; D perhaps matches TRBD1 (5 bases). The V and J ends lost 2 bases and 10 bases respectively, with 11 bases between them. Germline lookup yields CDR1 GTSNPN and CDR2 SVGIG (reference sequence). This CDR3 comprises 11 residues. DNA of the CDR3: TGTGCCTGGAGTCCAGGGCTCCCAGCTTTCTTT. It specifies CAWSPGLPAFF.

This CDR3 is CASSTGHANYGYTF. The CDR3 region has the DNA TGTGCCAGCAGCACTGGACATGCTAACTATGGCTACACCTTC. The V and J genes are TRBV21-1 and TRBJ1-2; the D call of TRBD1 is as the table states it, not checked on the DNA. TRBV21-1 is a listed pseudogene. CDR3 length: 14 residues.

The gene calls are TRBV18 and TRBJ2-6; TRBD1 might be the D (6 bases). Germline-derived CDR1 and CDR2 are KGHSH and LQKENI. This CDR3 comprises 16 residues. Trimming removed 1 base at V and 1 base at J, with 8 bases between. The CDR3 DNA sequence: TGTGCCAGCTCACCACGTGGGACATCTGGGGCCAACGTCCTGACTTTC. Residues: CASSPRGTSGANVLTF.

The chain couples TRBV6-5 to TRBJ1-5, with 7 bases lining up with TRBD1. After removal of 7 bases from V and 2 bases from J, the junction contained 8 bases not matched to a gene. From germline, CDR1 is MNHEY and CDR2 SVGAGI. This CDR3 is 15 amino acids long. The CDR3 sequence: CASNPRQGGNQPQHF. The CDR3 coding sequence is TGTGCCAGCAATCCAAGACAGGGTGGCAATCAGCCCCAGCATTTT.

The genes are TRBV19 and TRBJ2-5; tentatively, D is TRBD1 (5 bases). Trimming pared 7 bases from V and 2 bases from J, leaving 17 bases between. CDR3 length equals 15 residues. Germline CDR1 reads LNHDA; CDR2 reads SQIVND (reference sequence). The CDR3 loop is CASKRNQGYQETQYF. The CDR3 DNA follows: TGTGCCAGTAAAAGAAACCAGGGTTATCAAGAGACCCAGTACTTC.

Here the CDR3 reads CASSYADYTEAFF. For the CDR3, the DNA is TGTGCCAGCAGTTACGCTGACTACACTGAAGCTTTCTTT. The chain combines TRBV6-2 or TRBV6-3 with TRBJ1-1, with unresolved D. The germline V gene has CDR1 MNHEY and CDR2 SVGEGT. The CDR3 has 13 residues. Trimming left V 2 bases short and J 3 bases short, with 7 bases between.

The V gene is TRBV6-1, the J gene TRBJ2-7; the match to TRBD1 covers 10 bases. The CDR3 length is 16 residues. CDR1 and CDR2 from the germline V gene are MNHNS and SASEGT. Germline trimming cut 4 bases from V and 0 bases from J; bases unmatched to any gene: 6. The CDR3 sequence is CASSGQGALSSYEQYF. CDR3 in DNA: TGTGCCAGCAGTGGACAGGGGGCCTTGAGCTCCTACGAGCAGTACTTC.

This clone was seen ten or more times. The chain couples TRBV15 to TRBJ1-3, with D perhaps TRBD1 (6 bases). V shed 8 bases and J shed 4 bases, with 21 bases lying between them. CDR3 length: 16 amino acids. Germline lookup yields CDR1 LNHNV and CDR2 YYDKDF (reference sequence). The CDR3 sequence: CATLFDRRLPGNTIYF. The DNA for the CDR3 is TGTGCCACCCTATTCGACAGGAGACTACCCGGAAACACCATATATTTT.

The chain links TRBV10-3 to TRBJ1-1; a possible D gene is TRBD1 (6 bases). Trimming took 11 bases from V and 0 from J, leaving 13 bases between them. The germline CDR1 and CDR2 sequences are ENHRY and SYGVKD. The CDR3 runs to 13 residues. The CDR3, as DNA: TGTGCCTTGAGGACAGAAATGAACACTGAAGCTTTCTTT. Protein: CALRTEMNTEAFF.

CDR3 in amino acids: CASSLSNGDTQYF. Written as DNA, the CDR3 is TGTGCCAGCAGTTTGTCTAACGGAGATACGCAGTATTTT. The chain couples TRBV11-3 to TRBJ2-3; D ambiguous. There are 13 residues in the CDR3. Trimming pared 6 bases from V and 5 bases from J, leaving 12 bases between. Germline values: CDR1 SGHNT, CDR2 YENEEA. The variable domain in full, completed from reference TRBV11-3 and TRBJ2-3, reads EAGVVQSPRYKIIEKKQPVAFWCNPISGHNTLYWYLQNLGQGPELLIRYENEEAVDDSQLPKDRFSAERLKGVDSTLKIQPAELGDSAVYLCASSLSNGDTQYFGPGTRLTVL.

The chain uses TRBV20-1 and TRBJ2-5, with D unclear. V lost 6 bases and J 5 bases, leaving 7 bases between the germline ends. The V gene's germline CDR1 is DFQATT and CDR2 SNEGSKA (reference sequence). The CDR3 totals 10 residues. The CDR3 sequence: CSALLETQYF. In DNA form, the CDR3 reads TGCAGTGCCCTCTTGGAGACCCAGTACTTC.

The rearrangement joins TRBV7-2 to TRBJ2-1, with TRBD1 as a possible D gene (5 bases). This CDR3 has 13 residues. V lost 5 bases to trimming and J lost 1 base, with 6 bases between them. From germline, CDR1 is SGHTA and CDR2 FQGNSA. The CDR3 DNA reads as TGTGCCAGCAGCAGGACATCCTACAATGAGCAGTTCTTC. Its translation: CASSRTSYNEQFF.

This chain joins TRBV5-4 and TRBJ2-1; 8 positions match TRBD2. Germline CDR1 is SGHNT and CDR2 is YYREEE (reference sequence). The J segment lost 2 bases and the V segment lost 3 bases, leaving 13 bases of the junction unmatched. CDR3 length: 18 residues. The CDR3 spells CASSSSGRRRIAYNEQFF. CDR3 nucleotide sequence: TGTGCCAGCAGCTCCAGCGGGAGACGTAGGATCGCCTACAATGAGCAGTTCTTC.

The chain recombines TRBV28 with TRBJ1-3; no reliable D call. The CDR3 spans 16 residues. The V end lost 5 bases, the J end lost 0 bases, and 14 bases lay between the germline ends. Looked up from germline, CDR1 is MDHEN and CDR2 is SYDVKM. CDR3 residues: CASSLGRGISGNTIYF. CDR3 DNA sequence: TGTGCCAGCAGTCTAGGGCGAGGGATCTCTGGAAACACCATATATTTT. The whole variable domain, remainder taken from reference TRBV28 and TRBJ1-3, is DVKVTQSSRYLVKRTGEKVFLECVQDMDHENMFWYRQDPGLGLRLIYFSYDVKMKEKGDIPEGYSVSREKKERFSLILESASTNQTSMYLCASSLGRGISGNTIYFGEGSWLTVV.

The rearrangement uses TRBV3-1 (or the pseudogene TRBV3-2) and TRBJ1-2, with D hard to call. The germline CDR1 and CDR2 sequences are LGHDT and YNNKEL (reference sequence). Trimming cost V 0 bases and J 13 bases, with 15 bases left between them. The CDR3 has 13 residues. CDR3 nucleotide sequence: TGTGCCAGCAGCCAAGAAGAGAGAGAGAGAGCCACCTTC. It codes for CASSQEERERATF.

V is TRBV7-2 and J is TRBJ1-3, with TRBD1 as a possible D gene (5 bases). V was trimmed by 2 bases and J by 0 bases, leaving 11 bases between them. CDR3 length: 16 amino acids. CDR1 is SGHTA and CDR2 is FQGNSA in the germline V gene. CDR3 in DNA: TGTGCCAGCAGCTTAAATACAGGTTTCTCTGGAAACACCATATATTTT. Amino acid sequence: CASSLNTGFSGNTIYF.